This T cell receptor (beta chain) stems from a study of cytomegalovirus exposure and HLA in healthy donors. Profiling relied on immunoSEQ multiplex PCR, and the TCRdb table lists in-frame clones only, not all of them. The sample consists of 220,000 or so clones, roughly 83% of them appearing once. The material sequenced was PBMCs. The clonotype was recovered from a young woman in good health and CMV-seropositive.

As DNA, the CDR3 is TGTGCCAGCAGGACAGGGGGAACTAACTATGGCTACACCTTC. Protein: CASRTGGTNYGYTF. This rearrangement joins TRBV7-2 to TRBJ1-2; 9 nucleotides line up with TRBD1. Germline lookup yields CDR1 SGHTA and CDR2 FQGNSA. With V trimmed by 6 bases and J by 0 bases, 2 bases remained unmatched. CDR3 size: 14 residues. The full variable domain, completed using reference TRBV7-2 and TRBJ1-2, is GAGVSQSPSNKVTEKGKDVELRCDPISGHTALYWYRQSLGQGLEFLIYFQGNSAPDKSGLPSDRFSAERTGGSVSTLTIQRTQQEDSAVYLCASRTGGTNYGYTFGSGTRLTVV.